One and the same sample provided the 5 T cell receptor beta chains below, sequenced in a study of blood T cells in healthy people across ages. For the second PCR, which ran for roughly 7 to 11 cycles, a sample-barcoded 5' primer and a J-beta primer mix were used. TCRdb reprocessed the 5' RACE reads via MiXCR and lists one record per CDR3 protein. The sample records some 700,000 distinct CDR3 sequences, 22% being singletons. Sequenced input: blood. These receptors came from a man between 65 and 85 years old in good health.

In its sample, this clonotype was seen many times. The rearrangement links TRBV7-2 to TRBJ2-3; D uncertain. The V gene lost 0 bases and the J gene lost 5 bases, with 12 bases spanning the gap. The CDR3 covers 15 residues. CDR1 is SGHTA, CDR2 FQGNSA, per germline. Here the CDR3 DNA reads TGTGCCAGCAGCTTAGCGGGGATAGCAAGAGATACGCAGTATTTT. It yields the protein CASSLAGIARDTQYF.

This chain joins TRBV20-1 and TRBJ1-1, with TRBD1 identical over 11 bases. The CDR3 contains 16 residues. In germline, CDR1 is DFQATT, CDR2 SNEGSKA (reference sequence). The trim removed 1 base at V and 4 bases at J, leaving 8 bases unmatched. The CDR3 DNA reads TGCAGTGCTAGAGGGAGGGGGACAGGGGGGCTCACTGAAGCTTTCTTT. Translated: CSARGRGTGGLTEAFF.

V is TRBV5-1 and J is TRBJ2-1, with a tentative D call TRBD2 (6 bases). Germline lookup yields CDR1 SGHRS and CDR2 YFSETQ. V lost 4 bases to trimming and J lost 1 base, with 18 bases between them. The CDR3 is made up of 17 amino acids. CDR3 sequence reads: CASSLDATRKSYNEQFF. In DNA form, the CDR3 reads TGCGCCAGCAGCCTTGATGCGACTAGGAAGTCCTACAATGAGCAGTTCTTC.

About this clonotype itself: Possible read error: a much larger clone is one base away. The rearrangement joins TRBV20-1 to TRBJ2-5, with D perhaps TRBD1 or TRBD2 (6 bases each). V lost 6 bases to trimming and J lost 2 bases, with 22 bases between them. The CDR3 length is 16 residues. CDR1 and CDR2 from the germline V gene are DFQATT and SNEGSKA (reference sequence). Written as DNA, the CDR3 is TGCAGTGCGACGGGGGCTCTAGTGGGGGGACAAGAGACCCAGTACTTC. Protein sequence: CSATGALVGGQETQYF.

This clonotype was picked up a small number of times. The CDR3 nucleotides read TGTGCCAGCAGCCCCATGGGGAGAGAGACCCAGTACTTC. It specifies CASSPMGRETQYF. The V and J genes are TRBV5-5 and TRBJ2-5; D is perhaps TRBD2 (5 bases). V was pared by 4 bases and J by 4 bases, with 11 bases between. In germline, CDR1 is SGHKS, CDR2 YYEKEE (reference sequence). The CDR3 is made up of 13 amino acids.